The 21 T cell receptor beta chains below were found in one sample sequenced in a study of T-cell reconstitution after alpha-beta-depleted transplantation in children (dated by TCRdb to 2016 to 2017). According to the study, the label for this sample's treatment or condition signals: allogeneic hematopoietic cell transplantation with graft depleted of TCRalphabeta T cells and CD19 B cells. The library was produced with PCR. The reads were generated on an Illumina HiSeq 2500. TCR library preparation used molecular barcoding, with unique molecular identifiers applied to normalize quantification of the TCRbeta repertoire. Starting from the raw public reads, TCRdb applied fastp trimming at Q25, assembled clones with MiXCR and retained in-frame beta chains. Every distinct CDR3 protein forms one entry, paired with its most common genes and DNA. The sample contains hundreds of thousands of distinct CDR3 sequences, roughly 13% of them found a single time. The top ten hold roughly 2.3% of the sample.

This sample comprised PBMCs, mostly from graft donor cells, obtained 360 days after TCRalphabeta/CD19-depleted stem cell transplant. These receptors all come from a male patient aged 5 to 17 who had a stem cell transplant for acute myeloid leukemia, so the T cells may come from the graft donor.

This clonotype has a count of ten or more. The chain is built from TRBV29-1 and TRBJ2-1, with 9 positions matching TRBD2. The V gene's germline CDR1 is SQVTM and CDR2 ANQGSEA. J was trimmed by 0 bases and V by 7 bases; bases with no gene match: 7. This CDR3 is 15 amino acids long. The CDR3 is CSGGGVQSSYNEQFF. The CDR3 nucleotides are TGCAGCGGCGGGGGGGTACAGAGCTCCTACAATGAGCAGTTCTTC.

The rearrangement joins TRBV3-1 to TRBJ2-6; 11 nucleotides match TRBD1. J gave up 0 bases and V 3 bases, and 4 bases lay outside the gene matches. Per the germline V gene, CDR1 is LGHDT and CDR2 is YNNKEL (reference sequence). The CDR3 is 18 amino acids. CDR3 sequence: CASSHRTGGYSGANVLTF. The CDR3 nucleotides are TGTGCCAGCAGCCACAGGACAGGGGGCTACTCTGGGGCCAACGTCCTGACTTTC.

This clonotype was detected ten times or more. The J gene is TRBJ2-3, the V gene TRBV7-9, with D perhaps TRBD1 or TRBD2 (5 bases each). The germline CDR1 and CDR2 sequences are SEHNR and FQNEAQ (reference sequence). V lost 1 base to trimming and J lost 5 bases, with 7 bases between them. The CDR3 contains 13 residues. In DNA form, the CDR3 reads TGTGCCAGCAGCTTAGTGGGGGAAGATACGCAGTATTTT. It specifies CASSLVGEDTQYF. Full variable domain (rest looked up from reference TRBV7-9 and TRBJ2-3): DTGVSQNPRHKITKRGQNVTFRCDPISEHNRLYWYRQTLGQGPEFLTYFQNEAQLEKSRLLSDRFSAERPKGSFSTLEIQRTEQGDSAMYLCASSLVGEDTQYFGPGTRLTVL.

There are a few counts of this clonotype. The V and J genes are TRBV7-2 and TRBJ1-1; 8 bases map to TRBD1. V was pared by 5 bases and J by 2 bases, with 4 bases of the junction left unmatched. The CDR3 totals 14 residues. Per germline, CDR1 SGHTA and CDR2 FQGNSA. The CDR3 reads CASSRQGPNTEAFF. The CDR3 coding sequence is TGTGCCAGCAGCCGACAGGGGCCCAACACTGAAGCTTTCTTT.

The V call is TRBV28, the J call TRBJ2-5, with TRBD1 matching over 7 bases. CDR1 is MDHEN and CDR2 is SYDVKM in the germline V gene. Trimming took 10 bases from V and 2 from J; bases not matched to a gene: 13. This CDR3 spans 15 amino acids. The CDR3 here is CAIRQGGAVQETQYF. In DNA form, the CDR3 reads TGTGCCATACGACAAGGGGGCGCCGTACAAGAGACCCAGTACTTC.

The chain recombines TRBV7-2 with TRBJ1-2, with TRBD1 as a possible D gene (5 bases). The CDR3 is 18 residues long. V gave up 0 bases and J gave up 0 bases, with 17 bases separating them. Germline V lookup: CDR1 SGHTA, CDR2 FQGNSA. CDR3 residues: CASSLAREGYDPNYGYTF. CDR3 in DNA: TGTGCCAGCAGCTTAGCCCGCGAGGGGTACGATCCTAACTATGGCTACACCTTC.

This clonotype occurred a few times. The chain has TRBV29-1 and TRBJ2-5; D not certain. CDR1 SQVTM and CDR2 ANQGSEA come from the germline V gene. CDR3 length: 13 residues. With 5 bases removed from V and 6 bases from J, the gap between germline ends came to 16 bases. The CDR3 sequence is CSVPSVGRQTQYF. The CDR3 nucleotides are TGCAGCGTTCCTTCCGTAGGCAGGCAGACCCAGTACTTC.

This clonotype was seen repeatedly, ten times or more. The chain joins TRBV7-2 to TRBJ2-7; D is perhaps TRBD2 (6 bases). The CDR3 sequence is 17 residues long. V dropped 5 bases and J dropped 5 bases, with 25 bases sitting between them. The germline CDR1 and CDR2 sequences are SGHTA and FQGNSA. CDR3 in DNA: TGTGCCAGCAGCCCCGGTCCGCCACTAGGGCGGAGGGACGAGCAGTACTTC. This translates into CASSPGPPLGRRDEQYF.

For this clonotype: A read error may be the cause here, since a much bigger clone is one base away. It is likely a read error, because the conserved phenylalanine at the end of the CDR3 is missing. J is TRBJ1-3 and V is TRBV7-2, with D perhaps TRBD1 (5 bases). V was shortened by 2 bases and J by 3 bases, with 11 bases between the two germline ends. The germline CDR1 and CDR2 sequences are SGHTA and FQGNSA. The CDR3 totals 15 residues. The CDR3 DNA sequence: TGTGCCAGCAGCTTAAGGGGAGTGGTTGGAAACACCATATATGTT. Protein product: CASSLRGVVGNTIYV.

This chain connects TRBV9 to TRBJ2-2; 12 bases map to TRBD2. V gave up 6 bases and J gave up 5 bases; unmatched junction bases: 11. This CDR3 comprises 17 residues. Germline V gives CDR1 SGDLS, CDR2 YYNGEE. CDR3 sequence (DNA): TGTGCCAGCAAAAGGGGGACTAGCGGGCCCGGGACCGGGGAGCTGTTTTTT. This encodes CASKRGTSGPGTGELFF.

Ten or more counts support this clonotype. This chain joins TRBV18 and TRBJ1-2; tentatively, D is TRBD1 (6 bases). The V end lost 2 bases, the J end lost 3 bases, and 10 bases lay between the germline ends. The CDR3 spans 14 residues. Germline CDR1 and CDR2: KGHSH and LQKENI. The CDR3 DNA is TGTGCCAGCTCACCAATTCAGGGGCACTATGGCTACACCTTC. This sequence encodes CASSPIQGHYGYTF. Filled out from reference TRBV18 and TRBJ1-2, the complete variable domain reads NAGVMQNPRHLVRRRGQEARLRCSPMKGHSHVYWYRQLPEEGLKFMVYLQKENIIDESGMPKERFSAEFPKEGPSILRIQQVVRGDSAAYFCASSPIQGHYGYTFGSGTRLTVV.

The gene calls are TRBV5-1 and TRBJ2-3, with 7 nucleotides matching TRBD2. J lost 3 bases, V lost 0 bases, and 7 bases had no gene match. The CDR3 is 16 residues long. Germline V gene sequence: CDR1 SGHRS, CDR2 YFSETQ. The CDR3 region is CASSLAGGRLTDTQYF. In DNA form, the CDR3 reads TGCGCCAGCAGCTTGGCCGGGGGGAGATTAACAGATACGCAGTATTTT.

The rearrangement uses TRBV5-1 and TRBJ2-1; 12 nucleotides agree with TRBD2. Trimming removed 4 bases from V and 7 bases from J; junction bases left unmatched: 12. The CDR3 totals 17 residues. CDR1 is SGHRS and CDR2 is YFSETQ in the germline V gene. The CDR3 reads CASSPLASGRAANEQFF. In nucleotides, the CDR3 is TGCGCCAGCAGCCCGTTAGCTAGCGGGAGGGCCGCTAATGAGCAGTTCTTC.

This clonotype occurred a few times. This chain uses TRBV4-2 with TRBJ2-2, with 8 bases lining up with TRBD1. Germline V gives CDR1 LGHNA, CDR2 YNFKEQ. V trimming: 0 bases; J trimming: 5 bases; junction bases outside the gene matches: 5. The CDR3 is 16 residues long. CDR3 protein: CASSQDGGQETGELFF. In DNA form, the CDR3 reads TGTGCCAGCAGCCAAGACGGGGGACAGGAAACCGGGGAGCTGTTTTTT.

Only a few counts were recorded for this clonotype. This chain joins TRBV28 and TRBJ2-5; TRBD2 is a possible D gene (5 bases). This CDR3 region has 16 residues. CDR1 and CDR2 (germline): MDHEN, SYDVKM. V gave up 4 bases and J gave up 1 base, with 16 bases separating them. The CDR3 DNA follows: TGTGCCAGCAGTTCGGTCCTTAGGCGGGTCCAAGAGACCCAGTACTTC. It translates to CASSSVLRRVQETQYF.

In its sample, this clonotype was seen a few times. The V call is TRBV10-3, the J call TRBJ2-7, with D perhaps TRBD1 or TRBD2 (5 bases each). Trimming took 2 bases from V and 7 from J, leaving 18 bases between them. The germline V gene encodes CDR1 ENHRY and CDR2 SYGVKD. The CDR3 consists of 15 residues. CDR3 sequence (DNA): TGTGCCATCAGTGAGAGTGACAGTGGGACGAGAGAGCAGTACTTC. Translated: CAISESDSGTREQYF.

V and J are TRBV20-1 and TRBJ2-3; 9 positions match TRBD2. The CDR3 has 17 residues. Looked up from germline, CDR1 is DFQATT and CDR2 is SNEGSKA (reference sequence). The CDR3 loop reads CSADHLAGAYSTDTQYF. CDR3 nucleotides: TGCAGCGCTGATCATTTAGCGGGAGCCTATAGCACAGATACGCAGTATTTT.

The V gene is TRBV4-3, the J gene TRBJ2-7; D is unresolved. The CDR3 is 14 residues long. Per the germline V gene, CDR1 is LGHNA and CDR2 is YSLEER. V shed 0 bases and J shed 4 bases, with 10 bases lying between them. The CDR3 bases are TGCGCCAGCAGCCAAGATGTGGAACTTTACGAGCAGTACTTC. Translating gives CASSQDVELYEQYF.

The rearrangement joins TRBV15 to TRBJ2-7; 7 bases fit TRBD2. Germline V gene lookup returns CDR1 LNHNV and CDR2 YYDKDF (reference sequence). The CDR3 spans 14 residues. Germline trimming cut 0 bases from V and 5 bases from J; bases unmatched to any gene: 4. CDR3 DNA: TGTGCCACCAGCAGAGATCGGGGAGGGCACGAGCAGTACTTC. The encoded protein is CATSRDRGGHEQYF.

The chain combines TRBV27 with TRBJ2-1, with TRBD2 matching 9 bases. J lost 6 bases, V lost 5 bases, and 8 bases had no gene match. The CDR3 spans 15 residues. Germline loops: CDR1 MNHEY, CDR2 SMNVEV (reference sequence). DNA for the CDR3: TGTGCCAGCAGTCAGACAGGCGGGAGGGGCAATGAGCAGTTCTTC. Amino acid sequence: CASSQTGGRGNEQFF.

Only a few counts were recorded for this clonotype. The rearrangement links TRBV29-1 to TRBJ2-1, with 10 bases matching TRBD2. Germline V gene sequence: CDR1 SQVTM, CDR2 ANQGSEA. CDR3 size: 16 residues. V lost 3 bases to trimming and J lost 7 bases; unmatched junction nucleotides: 12. CDR3 region: CSVDPLLAGVLNEQFF. The DNA of the CDR3 is TGCAGCGTTGATCCCTTGCTAGCGGGAGTACTGAATGAGCAGTTCTTC.